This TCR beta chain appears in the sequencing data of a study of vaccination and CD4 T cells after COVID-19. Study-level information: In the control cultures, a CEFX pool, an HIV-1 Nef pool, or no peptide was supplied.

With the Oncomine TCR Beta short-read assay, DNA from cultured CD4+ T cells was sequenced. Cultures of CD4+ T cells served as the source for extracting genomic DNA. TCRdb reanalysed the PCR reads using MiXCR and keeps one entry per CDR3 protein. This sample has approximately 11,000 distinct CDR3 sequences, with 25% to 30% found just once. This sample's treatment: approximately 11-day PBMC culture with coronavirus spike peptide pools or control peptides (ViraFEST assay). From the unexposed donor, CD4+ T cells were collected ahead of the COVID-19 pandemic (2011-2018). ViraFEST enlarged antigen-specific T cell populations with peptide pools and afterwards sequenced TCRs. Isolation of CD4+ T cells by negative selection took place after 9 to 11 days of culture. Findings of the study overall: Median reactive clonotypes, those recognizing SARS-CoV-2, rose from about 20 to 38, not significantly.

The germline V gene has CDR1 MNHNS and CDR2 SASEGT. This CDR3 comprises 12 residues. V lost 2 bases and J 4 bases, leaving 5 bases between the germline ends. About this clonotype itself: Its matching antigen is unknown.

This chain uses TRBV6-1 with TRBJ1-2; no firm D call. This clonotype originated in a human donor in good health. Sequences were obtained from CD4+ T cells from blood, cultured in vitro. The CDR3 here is CASSESLYGYTF. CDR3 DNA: TGTGCCAGCAGTGAATCTCTCTATGGCTACACCTTC.